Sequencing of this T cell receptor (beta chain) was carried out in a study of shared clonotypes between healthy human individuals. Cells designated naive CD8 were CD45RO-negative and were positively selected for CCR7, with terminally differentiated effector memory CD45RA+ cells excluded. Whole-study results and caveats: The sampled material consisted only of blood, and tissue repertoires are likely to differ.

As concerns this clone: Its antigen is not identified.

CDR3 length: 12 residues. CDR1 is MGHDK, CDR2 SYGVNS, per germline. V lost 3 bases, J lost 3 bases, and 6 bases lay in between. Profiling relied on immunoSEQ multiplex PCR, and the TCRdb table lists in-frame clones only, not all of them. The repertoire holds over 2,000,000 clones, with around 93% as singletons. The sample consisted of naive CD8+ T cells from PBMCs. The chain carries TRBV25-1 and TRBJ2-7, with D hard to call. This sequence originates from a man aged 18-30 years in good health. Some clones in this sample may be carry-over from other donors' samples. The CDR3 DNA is TGTGCCAGCAGTGACACAGACTACGAGCAGTACTTC. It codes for CASSDTDYEQYF.